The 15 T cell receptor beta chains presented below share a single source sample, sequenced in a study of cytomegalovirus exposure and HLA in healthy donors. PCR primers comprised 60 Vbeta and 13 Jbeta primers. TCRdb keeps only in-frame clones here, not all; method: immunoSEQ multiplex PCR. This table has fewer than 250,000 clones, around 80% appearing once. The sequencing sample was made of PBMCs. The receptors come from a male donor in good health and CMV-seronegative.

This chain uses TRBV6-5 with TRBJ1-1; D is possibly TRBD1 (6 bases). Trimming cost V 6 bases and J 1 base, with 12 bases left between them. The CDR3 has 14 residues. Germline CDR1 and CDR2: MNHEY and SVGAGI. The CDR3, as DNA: TGTGCCAGCAGCCCGACAGGACCGAACACTGAAGCTTTCTTT. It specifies CASSPTGPNTEAFF.

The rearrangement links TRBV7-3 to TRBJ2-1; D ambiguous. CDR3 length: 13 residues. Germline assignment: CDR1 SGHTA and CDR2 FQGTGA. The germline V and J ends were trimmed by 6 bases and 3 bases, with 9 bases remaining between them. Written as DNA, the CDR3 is TGTGCCAGCAGTTCTAATTACTACAATGAGCAGTTCTTC. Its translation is CASSSNYYNEQFF.

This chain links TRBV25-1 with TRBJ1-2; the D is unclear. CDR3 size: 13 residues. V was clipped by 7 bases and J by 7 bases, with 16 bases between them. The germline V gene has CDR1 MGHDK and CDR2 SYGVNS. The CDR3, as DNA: TGTGCCAGCAATCCGCCGGGTGTGGGTGGCTACACCTTC. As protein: CASNPPGVGGYTF.

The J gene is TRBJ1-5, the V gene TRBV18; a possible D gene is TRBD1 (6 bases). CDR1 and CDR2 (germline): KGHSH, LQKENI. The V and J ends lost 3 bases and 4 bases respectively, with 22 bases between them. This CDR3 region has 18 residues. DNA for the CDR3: TGTGCCAGCTCACCTATTGGCGACAGGTACTCTTTTAATCAGCCCCAGCATTTT. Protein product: CASSPIGDRYSFNQPQHF.

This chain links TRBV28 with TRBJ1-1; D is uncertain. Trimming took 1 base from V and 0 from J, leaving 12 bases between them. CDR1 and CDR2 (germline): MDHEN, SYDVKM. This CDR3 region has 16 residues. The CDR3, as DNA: TGTGCCAGCAGTTTATTCGGCACAGTCATGAACACTGAAGCTTTCTTT. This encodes CASSLFGTVMNTEAFF.

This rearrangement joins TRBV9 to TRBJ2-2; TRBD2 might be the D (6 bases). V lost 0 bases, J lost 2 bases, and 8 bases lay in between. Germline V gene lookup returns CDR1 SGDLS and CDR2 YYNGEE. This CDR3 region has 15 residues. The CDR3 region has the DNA TGTGCCAGCAGCGTAGTAGCGGTTAACACCGGGGAGCTGTTTTTT. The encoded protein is CASSVVAVNTGELFF.

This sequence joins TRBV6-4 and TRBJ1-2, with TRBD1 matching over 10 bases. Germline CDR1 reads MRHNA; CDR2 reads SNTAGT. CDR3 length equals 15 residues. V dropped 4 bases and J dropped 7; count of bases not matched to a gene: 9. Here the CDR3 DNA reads TGTGCCAGCAGTGCCATGACAGGGGGCGCAGCTGGCTACACCTTC. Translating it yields CASSAMTGGAAGYTF.

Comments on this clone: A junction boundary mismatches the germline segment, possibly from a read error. This CDR3 reads CSVEDAGASGFYEQYF. CDR3 nucleotide sequence: TGCAGCGTCGAAGATGCGGGAGCTTCGGGGTTCTACGAGCAGTACTTC. This chain connects TRBV29-1 to TRBJ2-7; 7 bases agree with TRBD2. Germline V gene lookup returns CDR1 SQVTM and CDR2 ANQGSEA. The CDR3 contains 16 residues.

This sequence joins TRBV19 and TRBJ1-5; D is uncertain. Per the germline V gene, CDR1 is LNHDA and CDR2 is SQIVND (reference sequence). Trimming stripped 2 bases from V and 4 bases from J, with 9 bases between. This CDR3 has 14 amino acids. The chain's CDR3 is CASSIYVQNQPQHF. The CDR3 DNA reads TGTGCCAGTAGTATATATGTGCAGAATCAGCCCCAGCATTTT.

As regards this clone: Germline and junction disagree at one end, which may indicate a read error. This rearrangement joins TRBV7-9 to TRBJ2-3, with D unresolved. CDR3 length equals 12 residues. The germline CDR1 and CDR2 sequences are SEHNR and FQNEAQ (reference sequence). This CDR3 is CSSSHFTDTQYF. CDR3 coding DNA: TGTTCCAGCAGCCACTTCACAGATACGCAGTATTTT.

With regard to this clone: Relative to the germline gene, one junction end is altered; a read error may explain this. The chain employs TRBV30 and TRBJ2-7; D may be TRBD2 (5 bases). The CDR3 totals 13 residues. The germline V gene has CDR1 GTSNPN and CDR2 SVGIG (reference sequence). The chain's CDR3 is CAWNTGVGYEQSF. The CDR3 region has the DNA TGTGCCTGGAACACCGGGGTAGGCTACGAGCAGTCCTTC.

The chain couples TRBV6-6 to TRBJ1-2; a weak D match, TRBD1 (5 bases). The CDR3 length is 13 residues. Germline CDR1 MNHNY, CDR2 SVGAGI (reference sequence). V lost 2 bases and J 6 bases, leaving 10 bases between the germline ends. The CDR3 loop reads CASSYPLGDGYTF. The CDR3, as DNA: TGTGCCAGCAGTTACCCTCTAGGGGATGGCTACACCTTC.

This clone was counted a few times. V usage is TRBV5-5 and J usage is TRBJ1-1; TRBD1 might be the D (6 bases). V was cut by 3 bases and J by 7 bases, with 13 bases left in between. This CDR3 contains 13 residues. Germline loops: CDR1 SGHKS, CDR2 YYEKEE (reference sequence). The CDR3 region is CASSWTDPVEAFF. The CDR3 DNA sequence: TGTGCCAGCAGCTGGACAGATCCGGTTGAAGCTTTCTTT.

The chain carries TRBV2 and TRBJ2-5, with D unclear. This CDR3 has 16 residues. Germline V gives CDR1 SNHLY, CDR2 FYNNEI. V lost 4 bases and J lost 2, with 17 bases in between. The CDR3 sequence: CASSAALPRNQETQYF. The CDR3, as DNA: TGTGCCAGCAGTGCCGCTTTGCCCAGGAATCAAGAGACCCAGTACTTC.

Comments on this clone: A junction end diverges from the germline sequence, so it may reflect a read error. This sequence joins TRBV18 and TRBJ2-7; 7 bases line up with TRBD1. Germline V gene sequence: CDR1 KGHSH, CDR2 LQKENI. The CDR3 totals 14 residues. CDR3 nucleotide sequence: TGTGCCAGCTCATTGGGACAGCGGATGTACGGGCAGTACTTC. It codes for CASSLGQRMYGQYF.